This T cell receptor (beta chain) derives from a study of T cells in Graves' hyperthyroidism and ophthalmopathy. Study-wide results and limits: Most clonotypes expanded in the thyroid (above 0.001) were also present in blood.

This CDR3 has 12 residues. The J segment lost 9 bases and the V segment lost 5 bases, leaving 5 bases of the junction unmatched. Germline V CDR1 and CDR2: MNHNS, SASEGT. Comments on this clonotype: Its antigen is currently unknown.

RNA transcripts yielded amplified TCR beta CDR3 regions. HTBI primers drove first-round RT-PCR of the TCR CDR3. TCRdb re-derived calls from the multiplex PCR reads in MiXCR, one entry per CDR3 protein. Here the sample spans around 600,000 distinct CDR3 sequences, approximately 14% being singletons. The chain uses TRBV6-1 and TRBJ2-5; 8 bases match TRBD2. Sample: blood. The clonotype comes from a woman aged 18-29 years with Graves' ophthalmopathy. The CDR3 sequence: CASSYGGGPQYF. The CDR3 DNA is TGTGCCAGCAGTTACGGGGGGGGTCCCCAGTACTTC.